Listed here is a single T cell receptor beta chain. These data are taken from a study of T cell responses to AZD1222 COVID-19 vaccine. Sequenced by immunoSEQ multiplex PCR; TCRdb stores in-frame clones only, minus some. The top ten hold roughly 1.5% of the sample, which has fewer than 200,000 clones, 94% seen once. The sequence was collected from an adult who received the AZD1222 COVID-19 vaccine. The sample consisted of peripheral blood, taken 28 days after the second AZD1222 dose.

CDR3 loop: CASSLEDAENTIYF. The CDR3 coding sequence is TGCGCCAGCAGCTTGGAAGACGCGGAAAACACCATATATTTT. The V and J genes are TRBV5-1 and TRBJ1-3; D call uncertain. V dropped 0 bases and J dropped 6 bases, with 10 bases sitting between them. The CDR3 is 14 amino acids. Germline CDR1 SGHRS, CDR2 YFSETQ.